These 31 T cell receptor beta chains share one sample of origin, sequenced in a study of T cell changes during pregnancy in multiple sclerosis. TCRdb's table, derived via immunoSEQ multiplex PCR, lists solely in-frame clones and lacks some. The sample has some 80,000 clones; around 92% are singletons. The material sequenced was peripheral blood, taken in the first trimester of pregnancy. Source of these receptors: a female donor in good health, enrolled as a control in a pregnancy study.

The CDR3, as DNA: TGTGCCAGCCTCGGACAGGGATCCTACGAGCAGTACTTC. Translated, it gives CASLGQGSYEQYF. This chain joins TRBV6-4 and TRBJ2-7, with TRBD1 matching over 8 bases. V gave up 8 bases and J gave up 1 base; unmatched junction bases: 4. This CDR3 has 13 amino acids. Per the germline V gene, CDR1 is MRHNA and CDR2 is SNTAGT.

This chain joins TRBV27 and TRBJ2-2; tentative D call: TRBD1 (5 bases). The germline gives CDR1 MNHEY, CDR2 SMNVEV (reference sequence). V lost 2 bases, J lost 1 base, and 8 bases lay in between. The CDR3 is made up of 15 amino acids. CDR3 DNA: TGTGCCAGCAGTTTACAGGGTCGGAACACCGGGGAGCTGTTTTTT. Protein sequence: CASSLQGRNTGELFF.

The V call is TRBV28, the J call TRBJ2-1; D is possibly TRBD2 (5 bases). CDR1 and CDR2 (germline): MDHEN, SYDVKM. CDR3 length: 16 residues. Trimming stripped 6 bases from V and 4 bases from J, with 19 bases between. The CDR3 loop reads CASSTTRPLQYNEQFF. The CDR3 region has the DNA TGTGCCAGCAGCACCACTAGGCCCCTTCAGTACAATGAGCAGTTCTTC.

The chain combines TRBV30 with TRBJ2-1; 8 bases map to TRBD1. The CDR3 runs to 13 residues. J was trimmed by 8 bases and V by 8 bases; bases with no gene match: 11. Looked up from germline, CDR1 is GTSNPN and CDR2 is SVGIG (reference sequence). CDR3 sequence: CARVDRGQYEQFF. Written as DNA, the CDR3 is TGTGCCCGAGTCGACAGGGGCCAATATGAGCAGTTCTTC.

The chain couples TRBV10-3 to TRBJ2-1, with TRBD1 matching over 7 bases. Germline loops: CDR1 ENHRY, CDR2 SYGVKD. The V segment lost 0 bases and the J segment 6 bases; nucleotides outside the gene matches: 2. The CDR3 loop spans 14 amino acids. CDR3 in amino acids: CAISESPGGNEQFF. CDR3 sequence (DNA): TGTGCCATCAGTGAGTCGCCAGGGGGCAATGAGCAGTTCTTC.

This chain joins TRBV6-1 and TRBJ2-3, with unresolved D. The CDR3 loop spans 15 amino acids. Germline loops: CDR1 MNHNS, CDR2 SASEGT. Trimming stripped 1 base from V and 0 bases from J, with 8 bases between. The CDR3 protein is CASSEVSLSTDTQYF. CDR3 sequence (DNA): TGTGCCAGCAGTGAAGTGAGCCTTAGCACAGATACGCAGTATTTT.

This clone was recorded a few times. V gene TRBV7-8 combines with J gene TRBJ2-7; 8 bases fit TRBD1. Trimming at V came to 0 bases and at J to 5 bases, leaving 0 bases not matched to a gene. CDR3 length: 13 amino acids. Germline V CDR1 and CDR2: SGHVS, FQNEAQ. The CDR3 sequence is CASSLARGHEQYF. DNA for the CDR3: TGTGCCAGCAGCTTAGCCAGGGGGCACGAGCAGTACTTC.

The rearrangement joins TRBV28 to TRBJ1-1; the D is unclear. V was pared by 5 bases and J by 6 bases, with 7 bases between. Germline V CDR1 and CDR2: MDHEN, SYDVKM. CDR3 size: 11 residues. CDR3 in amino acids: CASSPSAEAFF. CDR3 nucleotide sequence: TGTGCCAGCAGTCCGAGCGCTGAAGCTTTCTTT.

The CDR3: CASSQSGDTEAFF. The CDR3 region has the DNA TGCGCCAGCAGCCAGTCAGGGGACACTGAAGCTTTCTTT. The rearrangement links TRBV5-1 to TRBJ1-1; D possibly corresponds to TRBD1 (6 bases). V dropped 4 bases and J dropped 3 bases, with 10 bases sitting between them. Germline V gene sequence: CDR1 SGHRS, CDR2 YFSETQ. The CDR3 has 13 residues. Complete variable domain (other parts from reference TRBV5-1 and TRBJ1-1): KAGVTQTPRYLIKTRGQQVTLSCSPISGHRSVSWYQQTPGQGLQFLFEYFSETQRNKGNFPGRFSGRQFSNSRSEMNVSTLELGDSALYLCASSQSGDTEAFFGQGTRLTVV.

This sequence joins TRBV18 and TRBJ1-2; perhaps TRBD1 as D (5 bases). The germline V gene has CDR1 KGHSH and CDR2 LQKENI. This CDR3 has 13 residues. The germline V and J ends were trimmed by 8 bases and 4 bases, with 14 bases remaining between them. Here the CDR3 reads CASEDGQGYGYTF. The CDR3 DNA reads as TGTGCCAGCGAGGACGGCCAGGGCTATGGCTACACCTTC. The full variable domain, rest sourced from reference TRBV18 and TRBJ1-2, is NAGVMQNPRHLVRRRGQEARLRCSPMKGHSHVYWYRQLPEEGLKFMVYLQKENIIDESGMPKERFSAEFPKEGPSILRIQQVVRGDSAAYFCASEDGQGYGYTFGSGTRLTVV.

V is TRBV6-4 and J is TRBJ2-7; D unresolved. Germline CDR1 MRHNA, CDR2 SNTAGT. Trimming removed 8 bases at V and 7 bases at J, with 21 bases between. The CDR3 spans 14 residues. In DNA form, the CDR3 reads TGTGCCAGCCCCCCCGATGGAGTTCCGTGGGAGCAGTACTTC. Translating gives CASPPDGVPWEQYF.

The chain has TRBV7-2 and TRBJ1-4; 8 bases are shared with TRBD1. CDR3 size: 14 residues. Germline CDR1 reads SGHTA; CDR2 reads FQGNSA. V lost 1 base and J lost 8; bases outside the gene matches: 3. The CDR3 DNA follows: TGTGCCAGCAGCTTAGTGTCAGGGGGCGAAAAACTGTTTTTT. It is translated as CASSLVSGGEKLFF.

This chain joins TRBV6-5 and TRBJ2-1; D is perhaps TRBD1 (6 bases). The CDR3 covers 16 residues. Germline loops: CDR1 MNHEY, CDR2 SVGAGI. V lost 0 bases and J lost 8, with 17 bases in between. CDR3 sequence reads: CASSYSMGEQGYEQFF. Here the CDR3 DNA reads TGTGCCAGCAGTTACTCGATGGGGGAACAGGGTTATGAGCAGTTCTTC.

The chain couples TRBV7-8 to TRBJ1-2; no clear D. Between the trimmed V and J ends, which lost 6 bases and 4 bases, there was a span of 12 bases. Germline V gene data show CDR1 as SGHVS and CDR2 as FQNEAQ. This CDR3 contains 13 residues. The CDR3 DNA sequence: TGTGCCAGCAGTCGCGGCGGGGTCTATGGCTACACCTTC. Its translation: CASSRGGVYGYTF.

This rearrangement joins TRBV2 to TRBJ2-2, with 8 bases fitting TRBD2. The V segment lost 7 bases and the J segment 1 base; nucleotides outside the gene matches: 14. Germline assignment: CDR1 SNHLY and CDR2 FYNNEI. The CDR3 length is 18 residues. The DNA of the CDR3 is TGTGCCAGCACCGCCCTAGAAACCGGGGGGGAGAACACCGGGGAGCTGTTTTTT. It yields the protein CASTALETGGENTGELFF.

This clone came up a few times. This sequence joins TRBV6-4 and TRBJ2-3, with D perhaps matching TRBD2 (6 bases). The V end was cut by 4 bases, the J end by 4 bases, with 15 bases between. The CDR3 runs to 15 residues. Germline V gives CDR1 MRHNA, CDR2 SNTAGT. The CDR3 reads CASSGIGGSADTQYF. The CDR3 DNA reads TGTGCCAGCAGTGGTATCGGGGGAAGCGCAGATACGCAGTATTTT.

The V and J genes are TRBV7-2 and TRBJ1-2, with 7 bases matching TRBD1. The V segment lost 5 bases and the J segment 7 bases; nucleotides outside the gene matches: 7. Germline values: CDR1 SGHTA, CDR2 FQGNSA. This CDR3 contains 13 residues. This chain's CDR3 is CASSAPDRPGYTF. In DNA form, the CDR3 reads TGTGCCAGCAGCGCACCGGACAGGCCTGGCTACACCTTC.

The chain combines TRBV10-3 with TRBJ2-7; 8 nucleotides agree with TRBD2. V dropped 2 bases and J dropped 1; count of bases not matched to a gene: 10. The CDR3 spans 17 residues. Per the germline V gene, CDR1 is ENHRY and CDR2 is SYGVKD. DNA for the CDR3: TGTGCCATCAGTGAGGCCGGGGGGGTGGGGGATTCCTACGAGCAGTACTTC. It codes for CAISEAGGVGDSYEQYF.

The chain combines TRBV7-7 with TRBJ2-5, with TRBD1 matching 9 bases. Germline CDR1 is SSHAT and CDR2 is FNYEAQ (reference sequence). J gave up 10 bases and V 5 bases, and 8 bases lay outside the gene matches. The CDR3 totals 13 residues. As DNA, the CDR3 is TGTGCCAGCAGCACATGGGACAGGGCGGGCCAGTACTTC. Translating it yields CASSTWDRAGQYF.

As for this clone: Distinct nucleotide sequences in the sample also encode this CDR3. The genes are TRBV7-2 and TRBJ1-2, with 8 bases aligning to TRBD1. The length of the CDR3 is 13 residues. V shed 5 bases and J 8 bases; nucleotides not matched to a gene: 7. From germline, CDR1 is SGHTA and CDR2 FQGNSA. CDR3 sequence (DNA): TGTGCCAGCAGCCCCAGGGGGCAGTTGGGCTACACCTTC. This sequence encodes CASSPRGQLGYTF.

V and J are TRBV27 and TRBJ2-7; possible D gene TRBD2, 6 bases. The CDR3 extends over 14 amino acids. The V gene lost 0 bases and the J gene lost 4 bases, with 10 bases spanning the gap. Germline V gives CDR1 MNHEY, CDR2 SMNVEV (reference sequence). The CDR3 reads CASSLSRGVYEQYF. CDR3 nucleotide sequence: TGTGCCAGCAGTTTATCGCGCGGGGTATACGAGCAGTACTTC.

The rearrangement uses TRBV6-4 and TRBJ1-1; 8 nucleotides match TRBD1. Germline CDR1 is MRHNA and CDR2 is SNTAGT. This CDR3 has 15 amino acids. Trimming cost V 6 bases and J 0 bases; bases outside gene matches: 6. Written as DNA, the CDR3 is TGTGCCAGCAGACAAGACAGGGGCATGAACACTGAAGCTTTCTTT. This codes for CASRQDRGMNTEAFF.

The CDR3: CASSQDRTAGRSYNEQFF. For the CDR3, the DNA is TGTGCCAGCAGCCAAGATCGAACCGCGGGCCGCTCCTACAATGAGCAGTTCTTC. The rearrangement links TRBV14 to TRBJ2-1; D may be TRBD2 (5 bases). The CDR3 runs to 18 residues. From germline, CDR1 is SGHDN and CDR2 FVKESK. The ends were cut back, 0 bases at V and 0 bases at J, with 15 bases in the middle.

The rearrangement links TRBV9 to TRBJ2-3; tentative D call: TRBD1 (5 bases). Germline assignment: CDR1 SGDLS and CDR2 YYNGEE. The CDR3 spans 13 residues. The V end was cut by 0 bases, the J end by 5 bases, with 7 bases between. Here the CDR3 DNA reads TGTGCCAGCAGCGTAGGCAGGGAAGATACGCAGTATTTT. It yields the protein CASSVGREDTQYF.

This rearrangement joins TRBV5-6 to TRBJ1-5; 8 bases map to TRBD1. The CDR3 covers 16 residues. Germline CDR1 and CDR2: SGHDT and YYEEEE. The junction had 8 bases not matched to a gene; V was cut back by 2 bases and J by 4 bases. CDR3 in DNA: TGTGCCAGCAGCTTTGCCACAGGGGGGAAAAATCAGCCCCAGCATTTT. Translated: CASSFATGGKNQPQHF.

Here the CDR3 DNA reads TGTGCCAGCTCACCAACGGGCAGGGGGACCGGGGAGCTGTTTTTT. It encodes CASSPTGRGTGELFF. The chain carries TRBV18 and TRBJ2-2; 7 nucleotides align to TRBD1. Germline CDR1 is KGHSH and CDR2 is LQKENI. V lost 2 bases and J lost 5; bases outside the gene matches: 5. The CDR3 sequence is 15 residues long. Supplemented by reference TRBV18 and TRBJ2-2, the full variable domain reads NAGVMQNPRHLVRRRGQEARLRCSPMKGHSHVYWYRQLPEEGLKFMVYLQKENIIDESGMPKERFSAEFPKEGPSILRIQQVVRGDSAAYFCASSPTGRGTGELFFGEGSRLTVL.

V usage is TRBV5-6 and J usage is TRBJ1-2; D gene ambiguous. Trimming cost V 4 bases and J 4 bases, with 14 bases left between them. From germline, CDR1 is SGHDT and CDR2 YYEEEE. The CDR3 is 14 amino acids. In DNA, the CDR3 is TGTGCCAGCAGCCCCGAGGGAGATGCCTATGGCTACACCTTC. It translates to CASSPEGDAYGYTF.

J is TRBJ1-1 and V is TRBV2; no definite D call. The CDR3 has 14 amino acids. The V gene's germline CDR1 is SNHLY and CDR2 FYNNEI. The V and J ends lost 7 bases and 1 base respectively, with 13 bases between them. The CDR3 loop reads CASKTGVRNTEAFF. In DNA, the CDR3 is TGTGCCAGCAAAACCGGGGTCAGGAACACTGAAGCTTTCTTT. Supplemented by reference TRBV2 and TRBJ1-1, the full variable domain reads EPEVTQTPSHQVTQMGQEVILRCVPISNHLYFYWYRQILGQKVEFLVSFYNNEISEKSEIFDDQFSVERPDGSNFTLKIRSTKLEDSAMYFCASKTGVRNTEAFFGQGTRLTVV.

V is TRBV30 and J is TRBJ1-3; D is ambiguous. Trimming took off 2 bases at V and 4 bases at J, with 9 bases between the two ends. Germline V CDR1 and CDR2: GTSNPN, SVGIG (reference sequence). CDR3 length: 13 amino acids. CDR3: CAWSSGFGNTIYF. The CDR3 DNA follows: TGTGCCTGGAGTTCGGGTTTCGGAAACACCATATATTTT.

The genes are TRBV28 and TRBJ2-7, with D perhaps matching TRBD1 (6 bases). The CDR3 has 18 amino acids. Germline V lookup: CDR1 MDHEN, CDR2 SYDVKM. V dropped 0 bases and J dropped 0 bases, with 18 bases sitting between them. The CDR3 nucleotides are TGTGCCAGCAGTTTATGGGATCTGGGGGCATCGAGCTCCTACGAGCAGTACTTC. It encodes CASSLWDLGASSSYEQYF.

CDR3 nucleotide sequence: TGTGCCAGTAGTCAGGGAGGATACAGCAATCAGCCCCAGCATTTT. Amino acids: CASSQGGYSNQPQHF. The chain combines TRBV19 with TRBJ1-5, with D possibly matching TRBD1 (5 bases). Trimming shortened V by 5 bases and J by 1 base, and 12 bases separated the two germline ends. The germline V gene has CDR1 LNHDA and CDR2 SQIVND (reference sequence). There are 15 residues in the CDR3.